These 10 T cell receptor beta chains originate from one sample sequenced in a study of OX40 agonist ivuxolimab in advanced cancers. Produced via immunoSEQ multiplex PCR; TCRdb's table is partial and in-frame only. Of approximately 160,000 clones in the sample, 94% were seen once. The material sequenced was CD4+ or CD8+ T cells sorted from blood, taken in a trial of the OX40 agonist ivuxolimab. The receptor set was obtained from an adult with an advanced solid tumor such as melanoma, head and neck, liver or kidney cancer.

This chain connects TRBV4-3 to TRBJ1-2; D remains unclear. V gave up 2 bases and J gave up 4 bases, with 11 bases separating them. Germline V lookup: CDR1 LGHNA, CDR2 YSLEER. The CDR3 extends over 14 amino acids. CDR3 in amino acids: CASSQPGALYGYTF. The CDR3 DNA reads as TGCGCCAGCAGCCAACCTGGAGCCCTCTATGGCTACACCTTC.

This chain links TRBV29-1 with TRBJ2-2, with 10 bases that match TRBD2. V dropped 4 bases and J dropped 5; count of bases not matched to a gene: 4. The CDR3 covers 14 residues. Germline CDR1 reads SQVTM; CDR2 reads ANQGSEA. For the CDR3, the DNA is TGCAGCGTTGTGGTAGCGGGAGGTACCGGGGAGCTGTTTTTT. This sequence encodes CSVVVAGGTGELFF.

The rearrangement joins TRBV10-3 to TRBJ2-3; no definite D call. Trimming shortened V by 5 bases and J by 2 bases, and 17 bases separated the two germline ends. The germline CDR1 and CDR2 sequences are ENHRY and SYGVKD. CDR3 size: 16 residues. The CDR3 bases are TGTGCCATCAGTCCGACCCTCCCCACACCCACAGATACGCAGTATTTT. This gives the protein CAISPTLPTPTDTQYF.

The rearrangement joins TRBV9 to TRBJ2-5; TRBD2 agrees at 7 bases. The V segment lost 1 base and the J segment 4 bases; nucleotides outside the gene matches: 4. The CDR3 extends over 14 amino acids. Germline CDR1 reads SGDLS; CDR2 reads YYNGEE. This CDR3 reads CASSVQWGGETQYF. In DNA, the CDR3 is TGTGCCAGCAGCGTACAATGGGGGGGAGAGACCCAGTACTTC.

This clone came up a few times. The chain joins TRBV9 to TRBJ1-2; maybe TRBD1 (5 bases). The CDR3 runs 14 residues. Trimming pared 5 bases from V and 7 bases from J, leaving 18 bases between. Germline V CDR1 and CDR2: SGDLS, YYNGEE. CDR3 nucleotides: TGTGCCAGCAGGCCTCGTTCGGGGGTTGGTGGCTACACCTTC. Its translation is CASRPRSGVGGYTF. The full variable domain, rest sourced from reference TRBV9 and TRBJ1-2, is DSGVTQTPKHLITATGQRVTLRCSPRSGDLSVYWYQQSLDQGLQFLIQYYNGEERAKGNILERFSAQQFPDLHSELNLSSLELGDSALYFCASRPRSGVGGYTFGSGTRLTVV.

A remark on this clone: Germline is not matched at one junction end, which may reflect a read error. The rearrangement joins TRBV18 to TRBJ1-1; D is possibly TRBD1 (5 bases). Germline CDR1 and CDR2: KGHSH and LQKENI. The CDR3 runs to 14 residues. The CDR3, as DNA: TGTGCCAGCTCACCAGTCACATCCGCGGGGGAAGGAGACTTT. It is translated as CASSPVTSAGEGDF.

The rearrangement uses TRBV13 and TRBJ2-3; perhaps TRBD1 as D (6 bases). Trimming stripped 5 bases from V and 4 bases from J, with 13 bases between. Germline V lookup: CDR1 PRHDT, CDR2 FYEKMQ (reference sequence). CDR3 length equals 14 residues. The chain's CDR3 is CASSLQQGPDTQYF. CDR3 nucleotides: TGTGCCAGCAGCCTTCAACAGGGCCCAGATACGCAGTATTTT.

Notes on this clone: Germline and junction disagree at one end, which may indicate a read error. The chain recombines TRBV7-3 with TRBJ1-2; a weak D match, TRBD1 (6 bases). CDR1 SGHTA and CDR2 FQGTGA come from the germline V gene. CDR3 size: 12 residues. CDR3 amino acids: CASSLNQGTRAF. As DNA, the CDR3 is TGTGCCAGCAGCTTAAATCAAGGGACAAGGGCCTTC.

V is TRBV28 and J is TRBJ1-4, with a possible D match to TRBD1 (5 bases). The CDR3 runs to 13 residues. The germline V and J ends were trimmed by 7 bases and 8 bases, with 14 bases remaining between them. Germline lookup yields CDR1 MDHEN and CDR2 SYDVKM. CDR3 bases: TGTGCCAGCAAAGTAGGGGACTTCGAAAAACTGTTTTTT. Amino acids: CASKVGDFEKLFF.

In DNA form, the CDR3 reads TGTGCCAGCAGTGAAATCGGGGGGACTGAAGCTTTCTTT. Translation: CASSEIGGTEAFF. The rearrangement uses TRBV6-1 and TRBJ1-1; tentative D call: TRBD1 (5 bases). The V end lost 2 bases, the J end lost 5 bases, and 9 bases lay between the germline ends. The CDR3 contains 13 residues. Per the germline V gene, CDR1 is MNHNS and CDR2 is SASEGT.